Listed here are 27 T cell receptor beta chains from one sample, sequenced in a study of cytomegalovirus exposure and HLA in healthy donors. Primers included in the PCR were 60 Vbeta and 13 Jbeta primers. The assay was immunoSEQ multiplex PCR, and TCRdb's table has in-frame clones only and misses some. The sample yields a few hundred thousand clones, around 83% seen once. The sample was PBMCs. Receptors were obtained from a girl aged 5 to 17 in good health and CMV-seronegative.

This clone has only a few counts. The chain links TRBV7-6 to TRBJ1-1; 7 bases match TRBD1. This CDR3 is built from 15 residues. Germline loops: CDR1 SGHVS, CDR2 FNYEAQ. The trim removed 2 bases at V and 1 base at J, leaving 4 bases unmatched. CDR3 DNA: TGTGCCAGCAGCTTAAGACGGGACAGGAACACTGAAGCTTTCTTT. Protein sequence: CASSLRRDRNTEAFF.

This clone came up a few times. CDR3 DNA: TGCGCCAGCAGTGACAGGGGAATGACTGAAGCTTTCTTT. Its translation is CASSDRGMTEAFF. The chain carries TRBV10-2 and TRBJ1-1, with TRBD1 as a possible D gene (6 bases). V dropped 3 bases and J dropped 5 bases, with 10 bases sitting between them. The CDR3 spans 13 residues. Germline assignment: CDR1 WSHSY and CDR2 SAAADI.

The CDR3 nucleotides read TGTGCCAGCAGTACTGTAGCCAACTACACCTTC. Its protein product is CASSTVANYTF. This chain links TRBV28 with TRBJ1-2; the D is unclear. V was cut by 5 bases and J by 10 bases, with 11 bases left in between. Germline loops: CDR1 MDHEN, CDR2 SYDVKM. The length of the CDR3 is 11 residues.

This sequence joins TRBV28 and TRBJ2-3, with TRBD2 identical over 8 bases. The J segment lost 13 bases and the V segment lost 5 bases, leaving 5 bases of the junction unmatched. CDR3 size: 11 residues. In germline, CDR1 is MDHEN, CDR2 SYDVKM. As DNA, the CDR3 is TGTGCCAGCAGTCCCGGGACTAGAGAGTATTTT. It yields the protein CASSPGTREYF.

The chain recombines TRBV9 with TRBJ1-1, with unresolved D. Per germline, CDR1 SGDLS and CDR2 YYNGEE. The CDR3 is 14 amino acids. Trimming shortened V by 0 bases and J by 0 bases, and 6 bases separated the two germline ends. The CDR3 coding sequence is TGTGCCAGCAGCGTAGGGGCCATGAACACTGAAGCTTTCTTT. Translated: CASSVGAMNTEAFF.

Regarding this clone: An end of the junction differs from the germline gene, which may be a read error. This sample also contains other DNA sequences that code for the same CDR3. Here the CDR3 DNA reads TGTGCCAGCAGTTACTCCGACAGGAGAACTGAAAAGCTGTTTTTT. Protein product: CASSYSDRRTEKLFF. The gene calls are TRBV6-5 and TRBJ1-4; D possibly corresponds to TRBD1 (6 bases). CDR3 length equals 15 residues. Germline lookup yields CDR1 MNHEY and CDR2 SVGAGI.

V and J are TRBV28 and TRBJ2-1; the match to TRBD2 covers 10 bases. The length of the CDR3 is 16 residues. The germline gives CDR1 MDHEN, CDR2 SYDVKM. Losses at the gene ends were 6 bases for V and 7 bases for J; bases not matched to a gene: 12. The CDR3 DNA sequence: TGTGCCAGCAGCTCCCCGGCTAGCGGGGGCCCTAATGAGCAGTTCTTC. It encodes CASSSPASGGPNEQFF.

The CDR3 spells CASSDTGFGANYGYTF. CDR3 sequence (DNA): TGTGCCAGTAGTGATACAGGGTTCGGCGCTAACTATGGCTACACCTTC. The chain combines TRBV19 with TRBJ1-2, with D tentatively TRBD1 (6 bases). The CDR3 spans 16 residues. The V gene lost 5 bases and the J gene lost 0 bases, with 16 bases spanning the gap. The germline V gene has CDR1 LNHDA and CDR2 SQIVND (reference sequence).

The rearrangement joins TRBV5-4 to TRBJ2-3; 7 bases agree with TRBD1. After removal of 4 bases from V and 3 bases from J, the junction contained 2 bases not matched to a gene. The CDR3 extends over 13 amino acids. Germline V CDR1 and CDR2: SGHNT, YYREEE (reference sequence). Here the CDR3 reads CASSPTGTDTQYF. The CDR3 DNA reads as TGTGCCAGCAGCCCGACAGGGACAGATACGCAGTATTTT.

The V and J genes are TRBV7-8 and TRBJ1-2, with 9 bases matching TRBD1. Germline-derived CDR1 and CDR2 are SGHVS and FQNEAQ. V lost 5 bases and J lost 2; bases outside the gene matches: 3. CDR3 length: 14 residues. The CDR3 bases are TGTGCCAGCAGCCAGGGACAGGGCAACTATGGCTACACCTTC. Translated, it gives CASSQGQGNYGYTF.

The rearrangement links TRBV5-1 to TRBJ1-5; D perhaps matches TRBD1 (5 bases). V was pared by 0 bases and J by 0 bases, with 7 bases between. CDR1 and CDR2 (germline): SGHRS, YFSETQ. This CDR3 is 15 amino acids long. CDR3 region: CASSLEGYSNQPQHF. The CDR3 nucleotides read TGCGCCAGCAGCTTGGAGGGGTATAGCAATCAGCCCCAGCATTTT. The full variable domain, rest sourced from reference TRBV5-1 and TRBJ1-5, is KAGVTQTPRYLIKTRGQQVTLSCSPISGHRSVSWYQQTPGQGLQFLFEYFSETQRNKGNFPGRFSGRQFSNSRSEMNVSTLELGDSALYLCASSLEGYSNQPQHFGDGTRLSIL.

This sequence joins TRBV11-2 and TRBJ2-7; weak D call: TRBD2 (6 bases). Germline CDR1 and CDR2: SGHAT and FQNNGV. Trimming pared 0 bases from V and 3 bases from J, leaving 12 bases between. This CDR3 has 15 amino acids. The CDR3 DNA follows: TGTGCCAGCAGCTTAGACGGGACTGCCTACTACGAGCAGTACTTC. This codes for CASSLDGTAYYEQYF.

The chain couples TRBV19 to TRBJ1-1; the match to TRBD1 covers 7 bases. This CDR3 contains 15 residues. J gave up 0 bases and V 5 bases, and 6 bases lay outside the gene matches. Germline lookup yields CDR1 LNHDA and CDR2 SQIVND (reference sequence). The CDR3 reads CASSARQGLNTEAFF. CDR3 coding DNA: TGTGCCAGTAGTGCCCGACAGGGACTGAACACTGAAGCTTTCTTT. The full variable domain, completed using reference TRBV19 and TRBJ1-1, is DGGITQSPKYLFRKEGQNVTLSCEQNLNHDAMYWYRQDPGQGLRLIYYSQIVNDFQKGDIAEGYSVSREKKESFPLTVTSAQKNPTAFYLCASSARQGLNTEAFFGQGTRLTVV.

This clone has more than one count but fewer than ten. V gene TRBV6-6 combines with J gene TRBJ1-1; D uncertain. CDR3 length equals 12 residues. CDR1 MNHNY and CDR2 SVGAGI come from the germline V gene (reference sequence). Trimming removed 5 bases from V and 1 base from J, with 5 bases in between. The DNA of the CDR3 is TGTGCCAGCAGTAGACAGAACACTGAAGCTTTCTTT. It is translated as CASSRQNTEAFF.

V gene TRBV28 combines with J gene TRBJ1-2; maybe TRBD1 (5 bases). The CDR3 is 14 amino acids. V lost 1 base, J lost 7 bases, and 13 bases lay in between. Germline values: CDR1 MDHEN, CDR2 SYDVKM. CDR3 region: CASSLLSTGGGYTF. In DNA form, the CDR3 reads TGTGCCAGCAGTTTATTGTCTACAGGCGGTGGCTACACCTTC.

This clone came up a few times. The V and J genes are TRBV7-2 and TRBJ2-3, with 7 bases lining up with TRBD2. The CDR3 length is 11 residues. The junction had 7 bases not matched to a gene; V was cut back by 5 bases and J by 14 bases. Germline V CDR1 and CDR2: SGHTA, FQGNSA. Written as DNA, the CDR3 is TGTGCCAGCAGCCTCTGGGACTATTCGTATTTT. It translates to CASSLWDYSYF.

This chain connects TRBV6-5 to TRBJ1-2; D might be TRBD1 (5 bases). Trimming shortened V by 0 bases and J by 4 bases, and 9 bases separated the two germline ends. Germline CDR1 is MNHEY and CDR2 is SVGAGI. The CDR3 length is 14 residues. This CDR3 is CASSYSGESYGYTF. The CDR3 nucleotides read TGTGCCAGCAGTTACTCAGGGGAATCCTATGGCTACACCTTC.

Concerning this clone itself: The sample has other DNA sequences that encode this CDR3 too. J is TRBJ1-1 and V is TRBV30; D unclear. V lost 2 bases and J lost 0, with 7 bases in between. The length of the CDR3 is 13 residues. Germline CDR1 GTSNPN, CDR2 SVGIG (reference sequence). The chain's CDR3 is CAWSPGLNTEAFF. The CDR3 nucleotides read TGTGCCTGGAGTCCAGGCCTGAACACTGAAGCTTTCTTT.

The CDR3 loop is CASSLTPGHEDGYTF. The CDR3 DNA follows: TGTGCCAGCAGCTTAACGCCGGGACATGAGGATGGCTACACCTTC. This chain links TRBV7-3 with TRBJ1-2, with D maybe TRBD1 (6 bases). The V gene lost 0 bases and the J gene lost 6 bases, with 14 bases spanning the gap. The germline V gene encodes CDR1 SGHTA and CDR2 FQGTGA. This CDR3 is built from 15 residues.

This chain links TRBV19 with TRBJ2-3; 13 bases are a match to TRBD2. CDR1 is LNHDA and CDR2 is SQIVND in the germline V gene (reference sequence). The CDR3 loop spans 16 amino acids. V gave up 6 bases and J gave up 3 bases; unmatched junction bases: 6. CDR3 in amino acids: CASRGSGLAGTDTQYF. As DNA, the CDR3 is TGTGCCAGTAGAGGATCGGGACTAGCGGGGACAGATACGCAGTATTTT.

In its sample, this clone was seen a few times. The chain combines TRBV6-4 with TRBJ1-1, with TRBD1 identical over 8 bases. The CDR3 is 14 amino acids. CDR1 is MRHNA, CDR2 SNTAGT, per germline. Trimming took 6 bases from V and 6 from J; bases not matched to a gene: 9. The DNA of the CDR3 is TGTGCCAGCAGCGAGGACAGGGACTCGGCTGAAGCTTTCTTT. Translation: CASSEDRDSAEAFF.

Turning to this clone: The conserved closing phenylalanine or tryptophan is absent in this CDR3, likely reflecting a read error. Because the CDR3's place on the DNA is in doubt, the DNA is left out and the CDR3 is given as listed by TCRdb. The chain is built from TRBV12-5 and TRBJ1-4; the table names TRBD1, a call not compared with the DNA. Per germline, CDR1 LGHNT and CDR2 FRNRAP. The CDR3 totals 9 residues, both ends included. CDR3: CASGTDRGL.

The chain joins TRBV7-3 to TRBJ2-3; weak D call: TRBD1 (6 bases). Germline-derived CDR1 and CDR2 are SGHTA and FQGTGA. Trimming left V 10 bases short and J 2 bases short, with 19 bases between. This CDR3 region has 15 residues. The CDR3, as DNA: TGTGCCACCGGATACAGGGAGCGATTCACAGATACGCAGTATTTT. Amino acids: CATGYRERFTDTQYF.

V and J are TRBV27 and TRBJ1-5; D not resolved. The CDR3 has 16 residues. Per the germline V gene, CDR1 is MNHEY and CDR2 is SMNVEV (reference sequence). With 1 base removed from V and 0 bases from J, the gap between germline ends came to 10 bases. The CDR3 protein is CASSLFGPYSNQPQHF. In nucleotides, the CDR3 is TGTGCCAGCAGTTTATTTGGTCCCTATAGCAATCAGCCCCAGCATTTT.

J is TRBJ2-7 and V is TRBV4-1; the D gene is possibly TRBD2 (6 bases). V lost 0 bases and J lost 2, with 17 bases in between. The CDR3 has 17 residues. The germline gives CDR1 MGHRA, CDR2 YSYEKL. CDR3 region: CASSQDLPPGATYEQYF. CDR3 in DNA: TGCGCCAGCAGCCAAGATCTACCCCCGGGAGCAACCTACGAGCAGTACTTC.

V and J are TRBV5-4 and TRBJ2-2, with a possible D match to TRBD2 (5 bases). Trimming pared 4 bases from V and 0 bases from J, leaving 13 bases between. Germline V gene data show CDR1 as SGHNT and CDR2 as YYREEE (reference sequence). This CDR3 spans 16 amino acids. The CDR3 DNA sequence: TGTGCCAGCAGCCCCGGGGAGAGAGCGAACACCGGGGAGCTGTTTTTT. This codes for CASSPGERANTGELFF.

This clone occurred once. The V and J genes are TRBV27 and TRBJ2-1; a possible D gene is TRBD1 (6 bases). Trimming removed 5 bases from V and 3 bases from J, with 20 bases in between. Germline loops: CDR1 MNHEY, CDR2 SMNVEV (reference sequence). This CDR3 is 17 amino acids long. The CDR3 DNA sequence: TGTGCCAGCAGTGCCACAGGGTTCTCGCCGCTCTACAATGAGCAGTTCTTC. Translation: CASSATGFSPLYNEQFF.